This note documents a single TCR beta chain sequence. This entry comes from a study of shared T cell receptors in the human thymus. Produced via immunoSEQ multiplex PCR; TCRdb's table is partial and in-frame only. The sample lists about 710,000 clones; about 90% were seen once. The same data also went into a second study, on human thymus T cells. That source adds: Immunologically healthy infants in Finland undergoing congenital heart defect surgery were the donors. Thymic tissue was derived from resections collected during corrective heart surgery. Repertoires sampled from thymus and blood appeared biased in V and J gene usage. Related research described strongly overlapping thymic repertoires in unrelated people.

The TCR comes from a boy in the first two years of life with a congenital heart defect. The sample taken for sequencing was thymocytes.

This CDR3 reads CASSLDCGTSGINEQFF. The DNA for the CDR3 is TGTGCCAGCAGCTTAGATTGCGGGACTAGCGGGATTAATGAGCAGTTCTTC. The rearrangement uses TRBV11-2 and TRBJ2-1; 13 positions agree with TRBD2. CDR1 is SGHAT and CDR2 is FQNNGV in the germline V gene. The trim removed 0 bases at V and 7 bases at J, leaving 6 bases unmatched. The CDR3 consists of 17 residues.